Listed below are T cell receptor beta chains from one sample, sequenced in a study of vaccination effects on CD4 cells after COVID-19. Assay: immunoSEQ multiplex PCR; the TCRdb copy retains only in-frame clones and omits some. The table lists about 68,000 clones, about 80% of them singletons. Antigens for these TCRs are unknown. The sequenced sample was CD4+ T cells from PBMCs cultured with SARS-CoV-2 spike peptides, obtained before COVID-19 vaccination. The receptors come from a human donor who received a COVID-19 vaccine. CDR3s include the opening cysteine and the closing phenylalanine or tryptophan. The D gene is left open where the match is weak. Clone sizes are given selectively: once, few, many, or a class where the clone is expanded.

v_call: TRBV2; j_call: TRBJ1-5; clone_size: NA; d_call: NA; cdr3_aa: CASSPFRDQPQHF; cdr3_nt: TGTGCCAGCAGTCCCTTTAGGGATCAGCCCCAGCATTTT
v_call: TRBV11-2; j_call: TRBJ2-2; clone_size: NA; d_call: TRBD2; cdr3_aa: CASSFRPSGMNTGELFF; cdr3_nt: TGTGCCAGCAGCTTTAGGCCTAGCGGGATGAACACCGGGGAGCTGTTTTTT
v_call: TRBV6-4; j_call: TRBJ2-2; clone_size: once; d_call: NA; cdr3_aa: CASRNGRELFF; cdr3_nt: TGTGCCAGCAGGAACGGACGTGAGCTGTTTTTT
v_call: TRBV5-1; j_call: TRBJ1-6; clone_size: once; d_call: TRBD1; cdr3_aa: CASSLQPIKQGLSYNSPLHF; cdr3_nt: TGCGCCAGCAGCTTACAACCTATAAAACAGGGGTTATCCTATAATTCACCCCTCCACTTT
v_call: TRBV5-4; j_call: TRBJ1-1; clone_size: few; d_call: TRBD1; cdr3_aa: CASSPGQGSTEAFF; cdr3_nt: TGTGCCAGCAGCCCCGGACAGGGCAGCACTGAAGCTTTCTTT
v_call: TRBV7-2; j_call: TRBJ1-2; clone_size: NA; d_call: TRBD1; cdr3_aa: CASSLRTGGHGYTF; cdr3_nt: TGTGCCAGCAGCCTAAGGACAGGGGGCCATGGCTACACCTTC
v_call: TRBV24-1; j_call: TRBJ2-1; clone_size: NA; d_call: NA; cdr3_aa: CATSIEQTSYNEQFF; cdr3_nt: TGTGCCACCAGTATTGAGCAGACCTCCTACAATGAGCAGTTCTTC
v_call: TRBV5-1; j_call: TRBJ1-5; clone_size: NA; d_call: NA; cdr3_aa: CASSPGTSNQPQHF; cdr3_nt: TGCGCCAGCAGCCCCGGGACTTCTAATCAGCCCCAGCATTTT
v_call: TRBV5-1; j_call: TRBJ2-2; clone_size: NA; d_call: TRBD1; cdr3_aa: CASSSIRQGAGTGELFF; cdr3_nt: TGCGCCAGCAGCTCGATTAGGCAGGGGGCCGGGACCGGGGAGCTGTTTTTT
v_call: TRBV19; j_call: TRBJ2-3; clone_size: NA; d_call: NA; cdr3_aa: CASSGDTDTQYF; cdr3_nt: TGTGCCAGTAGCGGGGACACAGATACGCAGTATTTT
v_call: TRBV5-4; j_call: TRBJ2-5; clone_size: NA; d_call: TRBD2; cdr3_aa: CASSLRLAGQETQYF; cdr3_nt: TGTGCCAGCAGCTTGAGACTAGCGGGCCAAGAGACCCAGTACTTC
v_call: TRBV19; j_call: TRBJ2-3; clone_size: NA; d_call: NA; cdr3_aa: CASSIWRGPSTDTQYF; cdr3_nt: TGTGCCAGTAGTATATGGCGGGGCCCTAGCACAGATACGCAGTATTTT
v_call: TRBV10-3; j_call: TRBJ1-5; clone_size: NA; d_call: NA; cdr3_aa: CAIGDGGEQPQHF; cdr3_nt: TGTGCCATCGGAGATGGGGGGGAACAGCCCCAGCATTTT
v_call: TRBV4-1; j_call: TRBJ2-1; clone_size: few; d_call: TRBD2; cdr3_aa: CASSQDLAGSYNEQFF; cdr3_nt: TGCGCCAGCAGCCAAGATTTAGCGGGCTCCTACAATGAGCAGTTCTTC
v_call: TRBV11-2; j_call: TRBJ2-1; clone_size: once; d_call: NA; cdr3_aa: CASSPGRSSYNEQFF; cdr3_nt: TGTGCCAGCAGCCCAGGGCGGAGCTCCTACAATGAGCAGTTCTTC
v_call: TRBV7-2; j_call: TRBJ1-1; clone_size: NA; d_call: NA; cdr3_aa: CASTVTGGVNTEAFF; cdr3_nt: TGTGCCAGCACCGTAACCGGGGGGGTGAACACTGAAGCTTTCTTT
v_call: TRBV18; j_call: TRBJ1-4; clone_size: NA; d_call: NA; cdr3_aa: CASSATGTTNEKLFF; cdr3_nt: TGTGCCAGCTCAGCTACCGGGACGACAAATGAAAAACTGTTTTTT
v_call: TRBV30; j_call: TRBJ1-1; clone_size: NA; d_call: NA; cdr3_aa: CAWSHHGDTEAFF; cdr3_nt: TGTGCCTGGAGTCACCACGGGGACACTGAAGCTTTCTTT
v_call: TRBV4-2; j_call: TRBJ2-3; clone_size: NA; d_call: TRBD2; cdr3_aa: CASSQSRTSGKVSTDTQYF; cdr3_nt: TGTGCCAGCAGCCAAAGTCGGACTAGCGGAAAAGTTAGCACAGATACGCAGTATTTT
v_call: TRBV6-1; j_call: TRBJ1-6; clone_size: NA; d_call: NA; cdr3_aa: CASSEGGSYNSPLHF; cdr3_nt: TGTGCCAGCAGTGAGGGCGGCTCCTATAATTCACCCCTCCACTTT
v_call: TRBV5-1; j_call: TRBJ2-1; clone_size: NA; d_call: NA; cdr3_aa: CASSLKIGGQSYNEQFF; cdr3_nt: TGCGCCAGCAGCTTGAAGATAGGGGGGCAGTCCTACAATGAGCAGTTCTTC
v_call: TRBV10-1; j_call: TRBJ2-3; clone_size: few; d_call: NA; cdr3_aa: CASSEGSEVVDTQYF; cdr3_nt: TGCGCCAGCAGTGAAGGGTCCGAGGTGGTAGATACGCAGTATTTT
v_call: TRBV6-4; j_call: TRBJ1-1; clone_size: NA; d_call: NA; cdr3_aa: CASSDSDGGEAFF; cdr3_nt: TGTGCCAGCAGTGACTCGGACGGTGGTGAAGCTTTCTTT
v_call: TRBV5-8; j_call: TRBJ1-6; clone_size: NA; d_call: NA; cdr3_aa: CASSLGNRDSPLHF; cdr3_nt: TGTGCCAGCAGCTTGGGAAACCGTGACTCACCCCTCCACTTT
v_call: TRBV24-1; j_call: TRBJ2-3; clone_size: once; d_call: TRBD1; cdr3_aa: CATSDPRQGPSTDTQYF; cdr3_nt: TGTGCCACCAGTGACCCTCGACAGGGACCTAGCACAGATACGCAGTATTTT
v_call: TRBV5-6; j_call: TRBJ2-3; clone_size: NA; d_call: TRBD2; cdr3_aa: CASSFRTSGTDTQYF; cdr3_nt: TGTGCCAGCAGCTTCAGGACTAGCGGCACAGATACGCAGTATTTT
v_call: TRBV28; j_call: TRBJ1-5; clone_size: NA; d_call: NA; cdr3_aa: CASSLGGDQPQHF; cdr3_nt: TGTGCCAGCAGTTTAGGAGGTGATCAGCCCCAGCATTTT
v_call: TRBV7-2; j_call: TRBJ2-1; clone_size: NA; d_call: TRBD2; cdr3_aa: CASSPSGQRGIEQFF; cdr3_nt: TGTGCCAGCAGCCCCAGTGGCCAGCGGGGGATTGAGCAGTTCTTC
v_call: TRBV14; j_call: TRBJ2-3; clone_size: NA; d_call: NA; cdr3_aa: CASSQDGPGGTDTQYF; cdr3_nt: TGTGCCAGCAGCCAAGATGGGCCGGGGGGCACAGATACGCAGTATTTT
v_call: TRBV19; j_call: TRBJ2-2; clone_size: NA; d_call: TRBD1; cdr3_aa: CASSIFRTGSPGELFF; cdr3_nt: TGTGCCAGTAGTATTTTCCGGACAGGGAGTCCCGGGGAGCTGTTTTTT
v_call: TRBV6-6; j_call: TRBJ1-2; clone_size: NA; d_call: NA; cdr3_aa: CASSYDGAGNYGYTF; cdr3_nt: TGTGCCAGCAGTTATGACGGGGCAGGGAACTATGGCTACACCTTC
v_call: TRBV24-1; j_call: TRBJ2-2; clone_size: NA; d_call: NA; cdr3_aa: CATQSPGDTGELFF; cdr3_nt: TGTGCCACCCAGTCGCCGGGGGACACCGGGGAGCTGTTTTTT
v_call: TRBV27; j_call: TRBJ1-6; clone_size: once; d_call: NA; cdr3_aa: CASNPRTDPTSPLHF; cdr3_nt: TGTGCCAGCAACCCTCGGACTGACCCGACTTCACCCCTCCACTTT
v_call: TRBV20-1; j_call: TRBJ1-1; clone_size: NA; d_call: TRBD1; cdr3_aa: CSATGGTEAFF; cdr3_nt: TGCAGTGCTACAGGGGGCACTGAAGCTTTCTTT
v_call: TRBV5-1; j_call: TRBJ2-1; clone_size: NA; d_call: NA; cdr3_aa: CASSFDNEQFF; cdr3_nt: TGCGCCAGCAGCTTCGACAATGAGCAGTTCTTC
v_call: TRBV3-1/TRBV3-2; j_call: TRBJ1-1; clone_size: NA; d_call: TRBD1; cdr3_aa: CASSRGQGRTNTEAFF; cdr3_nt: TGTGCCAGCAGCCGGGGACAGGGGAGGACGAACACTGAAGCTTTCTTT
v_call: TRBV10-2; j_call: TRBJ1-5; clone_size: NA; d_call: TRBD1; cdr3_aa: CASREGQVNQPQHF; cdr3_nt: TGCGCCAGCAGGGAGGGACAGGTTAATCAGCCCCAGCATTTT
v_call: TRBV2; j_call: TRBJ2-5; clone_size: NA; d_call: NA; cdr3_aa: CASSIQGKETQYF; cdr3_nt: TGTGCCAGCAGCATACAGGGAAAGGAGACCCAGTACTTC
v_call: TRBV6-5; j_call: TRBJ1-1; clone_size: NA; d_call: NA; cdr3_aa: CASSYRREIGTEAFF; cdr3_nt: TGTGCCAGCAGTTATAGGCGCGAGATTGGAACTGAAGCTTTCTTT
v_call: TRBV5-1; j_call: TRBJ1-1; clone_size: NA; d_call: TRBD1; cdr3_aa: CASSTTGGRNTEAFF; cdr3_nt: TGCGCCAGCAGCACCACAGGGGGTCGGAACACTGAAGCTTTCTTT
v_call: TRBV5-1; j_call: TRBJ2-5; clone_size: NA; d_call: TRBD1; cdr3_aa: CASSLRAGGMETQYF; cdr3_nt: TGCGCCAGCAGCTTGAGGGCAGGGGGTATGGAGACCCAGTACTTC
v_call: TRBV20-1; j_call: TRBJ2-3; clone_size: NA; d_call: TRBD1; cdr3_aa: CSADRGDTQYF; cdr3_nt: TGCAGTGCAGACAGGGGAGATACGCAGTATTTT
v_call: TRBV19; j_call: TRBJ1-5; clone_size: NA; d_call: TRBD1; cdr3_aa: CASSTSIYETGVPDQPQHF; cdr3_nt: TGTGCCAGTAGCACCAGCATATATGAGACAGGGGTCCCCGATCAGCCCCAGCATTTT
v_call: TRBV19; j_call: TRBJ2-3; clone_size: once; d_call: TRBD1; cdr3_aa: CASTPEGAGDTQYF; cdr3_nt: TGTGCCAGTACCCCCGAGGGGGCCGGAGATACGCAGTATTTT
v_call: TRBV4-1; j_call: TRBJ2-2; clone_size: NA; d_call: NA; cdr3_aa: CASSQEGYTGELFF; cdr3_nt: TGCGCCAGCAGCCAAGAAGGCTACACCGGGGAGCTGTTTTTT
v_call: TRBV7-2; j_call: TRBJ2-2; clone_size: NA; d_call: NA; cdr3_aa: CASSLPVFANTGELFF; cdr3_nt: TGTGCCAGCAGCTTACCTGTATTCGCGAACACCGGGGAGCTGTTTTTT
v_call: TRBV4-1; j_call: TRBJ1-6; clone_size: few; d_call: NA; cdr3_aa: CASSQDGQGNSPLHF; cdr3_nt: TGCGCCAGCAGCCAAGATGGTCAGGGAAATTCACCCCTCCACTTT
v_call: TRBV7-9; j_call: TRBJ2-5; clone_size: once; d_call: NA; cdr3_aa: CASRAGQPSGETQYF; cdr3_nt: TGTGCCAGCAGGGCGGGACAGCCCAGCGGGGAGACCCAGTACTTC
v_call: TRBV6-1; j_call: TRBJ2-3; clone_size: NA; d_call: NA; cdr3_aa: CASSEYRFGVGYF; cdr3_nt: TGTGCCAGCAGTGAATATCGTTTTGGGGTTGGGTATTTT
v_call: TRBV18; j_call: TRBJ2-3; clone_size: NA; d_call: NA; cdr3_aa: CASSPQGGRGTDTQYF; cdr3_nt: TGTGCCAGCTCACCACAGGGGGGCCGGGGCACAGATACGCAGTATTTT
v_call: TRBV6-5; j_call: TRBJ2-2; clone_size: few; d_call: TRBD1; cdr3_aa: CASRTGLYGELFF; cdr3_nt: TGTGCCAGCAGGACAGGGTTATACGGGGAGCTGTTTTTT
v_call: TRBV11-2; j_call: TRBJ2-1; clone_size: few; d_call: NA; cdr3_aa: CASSPQTAYNEQFF; cdr3_nt: TGTGCCAGCAGTCCCCAGACAGCTTACAATGAGCAGTTCTTC
v_call: TRBV5-1; j_call: TRBJ2-3; clone_size: NA; d_call: TRBD2; cdr3_aa: CASSLFHTSTSGGTDTQYF; cdr3_nt: TGCGCCAGCAGCTTATTTCATACTTCGACTAGCGGGGGCACAGATACGCAGTATTTT
v_call: TRBV3-1/TRBV3-2; j_call: TRBJ1-6; clone_size: NA; d_call: NA; cdr3_aa: CASSQALGDSPLHF; cdr3_nt: TGTGCCAGCAGCCAAGCATTAGGAGATTCACCCCTCCACTTT